Each of the 29 T cell receptor beta chains below was sequenced from the same sample in a study of a mutant IDH1 vaccine in newly diagnosed glioma. TCRdb's copy holds only in-frame clones and misses some; the assay was immunoSEQ multiplex PCR. The table includes about 94,000 clones, just under 90% detected once. The antigens of these receptors remain unknown. Time point specified: week 47, end of study. In the vaccine, a single dose held 300 ug of the mutant IDH1 20-mer peptide, along with topical imiquimod. The specimen comprised PBMCs, sampled from a glioma patient whose treatment included an IDH1 peptide vaccine. The receptors here all came from a woman in her forties or fifties with glioma.

This clone has just one count. The chain carries TRBV28 and TRBJ1-4; D may be TRBD1 (5 bases). Germline V gene lookup returns CDR1 MDHEN and CDR2 SYDVKM. V dropped 4 bases and J dropped 8 bases, with 17 bases sitting between them. The CDR3 sequence is 15 residues long. As DNA, the CDR3 is TGTGCCAGCAGTTCGACCCAGGGTGTCGGGGAAAAACTGTTTTTT. Amino acid sequence: CASSSTQGVGEKLFF.

This clone was picked up a small number of times. The V and J genes are TRBV5-1 and TRBJ1-2; no reliable D call. V was trimmed by 4 bases and J by 3 bases, leaving 13 bases between them. CDR3 length: 14 residues. Per the germline V gene, CDR1 is SGHRS and CDR2 is YFSETQ. CDR3 nucleotide sequence: TGCGCCAGCAGCAGGTTGGGGAAAGACTATGGCTACACCTTC. As protein: CASSRLGKDYGYTF. Looking up the rest from reference TRBV5-1 and TRBJ1-2 gives the full variable domain: KAGVTQTPRYLIKTRGQQVTLSCSPISGHRSVSWYQQTPGQGLQFLFEYFSETQRNKGNFPGRFSGRQFSNSRSEMNVSTLELGDSALYLCASSRLGKDYGYTFGSGTRLTVV.

This clone occurred once. V gene TRBV5-1 combines with J gene TRBJ2-3; TRBD2 might be the D (5 bases). Germline V gene sequence: CDR1 SGHRS, CDR2 YFSETQ. Trimming removed 0 bases at V and 7 bases at J, with 9 bases between. There are 13 residues in the CDR3. The CDR3 DNA follows: TGCGCCAGCAGCTTGGGAGGGCCGAATACGCAGTATTTT. This gives the protein CASSLGGPNTQYF. The whole variable domain, remainder taken from reference TRBV5-1 and TRBJ2-3, is KAGVTQTPRYLIKTRGQQVTLSCSPISGHRSVSWYQQTPGQGLQFLFEYFSETQRNKGNFPGRFSGRQFSNSRSEMNVSTLELGDSALYLCASSLGGPNTQYFGPGTRLTVL.

This chain links TRBV30 with TRBJ2-1; TRBD2 matches 14 bases. Germline V gives CDR1 GTSNPN, CDR2 SVGIG (reference sequence). With 7 bases clipped from V and 4 bases from J, the junction kept 15 bases outside the gene matches. The CDR3 loop spans 18 amino acids. The CDR3 spells CASLLLPGTSGSYNEQFF. CDR3 bases: TGTGCCTCTCTACTTCTCCCCGGGACTAGCGGGAGTTACAATGAGCAGTTCTTC.

The J gene is TRBJ2-1, the V gene TRBV15; tentatively, D is TRBD2 (6 bases). This CDR3 has 13 amino acids. Trimming pared 5 bases from V and 4 bases from J, leaving 9 bases between. Germline lookup yields CDR1 LNHNV and CDR2 YYDKDF (reference sequence). Written as DNA, the CDR3 is TGTGCCACCAGCTGGGGGACTTACAATGAGCAGTTCTTC. Protein product: CATSWGTYNEQFF.

This chain connects TRBV10-3 to TRBJ1-1; D ambiguous. The germline V gene has CDR1 ENHRY and CDR2 SYGVKD. The CDR3 consists of 13 residues. V was shortened by 2 bases and J by 6 bases, with 10 bases between the two germline ends. CDR3 loop: CAISEEGSAEAFF. The CDR3 coding sequence is TGTGCCATCAGTGAGGAGGGTTCGGCTGAAGCTTTCTTT.

The genes are TRBV6-1 and TRBJ2-1; D is perhaps TRBD2 (6 bases). The CDR3 covers 13 residues. With 7 bases removed from V and 9 bases from J, the gap between germline ends came to 16 bases. CDR1 MNHNS and CDR2 SASEGT come from the germline V gene. For the CDR3, the DNA is TGTGCCAGCAAGCGGTCGGGAGTAGGTGAGCAGTTCTTC. As protein: CASKRSGVGEQFF.

The rearrangement joins TRBV5-8 to TRBJ2-1; D ambiguous. The CDR3 spans 13 residues. Germline V gene sequence: CDR1 SGHTS, CDR2 YDEGEE. Trimming cost V 4 bases and J 1 base, with 6 bases left between them. The CDR3 DNA follows: TGTGCCAGCAGCCGGAGATCCTACAATGAGCAGTTCTTC. Its protein is CASSRRSYNEQFF.

The table lists this clone with a count of one. The junction shows a germline mismatch at one end, possibly a read error. The DNA for the CDR3 is TGTACCAGTGGGGATAGCGGGCTAGGCACCGGGGAGCTGTTTTTT. Translating gives CTSGDSGLGTGELFF. The chain carries TRBV19 and TRBJ2-2; 7 bases match TRBD2. The CDR3 runs 15 residues. CDR1 is LNHDA, CDR2 SQIVND, per germline (reference sequence).

This chain connects TRBV28 to TRBJ2-3; 9 bases line up with TRBD1. Germline CDR1 is MDHEN and CDR2 is SYDVKM. V was pared by 3 bases and J by 3 bases, with 4 bases of the junction left unmatched. The CDR3 contains 15 residues. DNA for the CDR3: TGTGCCAGCAGTTTCACAGGGGGCGGAACAGATACGCAGTATTTT. Translation: CASSFTGGGTDTQYF.

The chain is built from TRBV2 and TRBJ1-2, with 7 nucleotides matching TRBD1. This CDR3 has 16 amino acids. The trim removed 4 bases at V and 5 bases at J, leaving 13 bases unmatched. Germline lookup yields CDR1 SNHLY and CDR2 FYNNEI. CDR3 residues: CASSGDSPSTFYGYTF. CDR3 DNA: TGTGCCAGCAGTGGGGACAGTCCCTCGACCTTTTATGGCTACACCTTC.

In this sample, this clone turned up a few times. The chain links TRBV2 to TRBJ1-4; D is ambiguous. This CDR3 contains 16 residues. Deletions cut 6 bases from V and 3 bases from J, with 17 bases between. In germline, CDR1 is SNHLY, CDR2 FYNNEI. The CDR3 sequence: CASRFKEVGANEKLFF. The CDR3 coding sequence is TGTGCCAGCAGATTTAAGGAAGTTGGGGCTAATGAAAAACTGTTTTTT.

The genes are TRBV2 and TRBJ2-7; 12 positions match TRBD2. Trimming removed 8 bases from V and 2 bases from J; junction bases left unmatched: 13. This CDR3 is built from 17 residues. The V gene's germline CDR1 is SNHLY and CDR2 FYNNEI. Here the CDR3 reads CASEFSSGRAGAYEQYF. Here the CDR3 DNA reads TGTGCCAGCGAGTTTTCTAGCGGGAGGGCCGGGGCCTACGAGCAGTACTTC.

The CDR3 loop is CASSFNRGSTEAFF. The CDR3 region has the DNA TGTGCCAGCAGCTTTAACAGGGGGAGTACTGAAGCTTTCTTT. The chain joins TRBV5-4 to TRBJ1-1; TRBD1 matches 8 bases. Germline trimming cut 2 bases from V and 5 bases from J; bases unmatched to any gene: 5. This CDR3 has 14 amino acids. Germline CDR1 SGHNT, CDR2 YYREEE (reference sequence).

This clone was detected only once. CDR3 protein: CASSQGPGQQMNSPLHF. The CDR3 DNA follows: TGCGCCAGCAGCCAGGGACCGGGACAGCAAATGAATTCACCCCTCCACTTT. The rearrangement joins TRBV4-1 to TRBJ1-6, with 7 bases matching TRBD1. The CDR3 consists of 17 residues. V shed 3 bases, J shed 7 bases, and the junction held 12 bases outside the gene matches. Germline lookup yields CDR1 MGHRA and CDR2 YSYEKL.

The chain joins TRBV6-5 to TRBJ2-2, with 9 bases identical to TRBD2. The germline V gene has CDR1 MNHEY and CDR2 SVGAGI. The J segment lost 1 base and the V segment lost 1 base, leaving 1 base of the junction unmatched. The CDR3 runs 16 residues. The CDR3 here is CASSYLAGVNTGELFF. The CDR3 coding sequence is TGTGCCAGCAGTTACTTAGCGGGAGTGAACACCGGGGAGCTGTTTTTT.

Points on this clone: At the DNA level, this CDR3 is encoded by other sequences in the same sample as well. V usage is TRBV28 and J usage is TRBJ1-5; D gene unclear. V lost 2 bases to trimming and J lost 2 bases, with 1 base between them. The V gene's germline CDR1 is MDHEN and CDR2 SYDVKM. The CDR3 runs 12 residues. In nucleotides, the CDR3 is TGTGCCAGCAGTTTACGCAATCAGCCCCAGCATTTT. This translates into CASSLRNQPQHF.

This chain uses TRBV19 with TRBJ1-5; the D is unclear. The CDR3 runs 13 residues. V lost 3 bases to trimming and J lost 2 bases, with 5 bases between them. Germline V gives CDR1 LNHDA, CDR2 SQIVND (reference sequence). CDR3 nucleotides: TGTGCCAGTAGTATGAGTGGCAATCAGCCCCAGCATTTT. Protein: CASSMSGNQPQHF.

This chain uses TRBV6-6 with TRBJ1-1, with 7 positions matching TRBD1. J gave up 8 bases and V 6 bases, and 6 bases lay outside the gene matches. This CDR3 is built from 12 residues. The germline gives CDR1 MNHNY, CDR2 SVGAGI (reference sequence). CDR3 sequence reads: CASSPGGREAFF. For the CDR3, the DNA is TGTGCCAGCAGCCCAGGGGGGAGGGAAGCTTTCTTT.

This chain links TRBV7-9 with TRBJ2-2; TRBD1 agrees at 7 bases. Unmatched junction bases numbered 3, after V lost 2 bases and J lost 3 bases. CDR1 and CDR2 (germline): SEHNR, FQNEAQ (reference sequence). CDR3 length equals 15 residues. In nucleotides, the CDR3 is TGTGCCAGCAGCTTAAAACAGGGGTACACCGGGGAGCTGTTTTTT. Amino acids: CASSLKQGYTGELFF.

The chain has TRBV27 and TRBJ2-1, with 9 bases fitting TRBD2. J gave up 3 bases and V 2 bases, and 8 bases lay outside the gene matches. This CDR3 contains 17 residues. In germline, CDR1 is MNHEY, CDR2 SMNVEV (reference sequence). The CDR3 bases are TGTGCCAGCAGTTTAAACCCCGCGACTAGCGGCTACAATGAGCAGTTCTTC. Translated, it gives CASSLNPATSGYNEQFF.

CDR3 sequence (DNA): TGTGCCAGTCTCGGGACAGGGGACTACGAGCAGTACTTC. Amino acid sequence: CASLGTGDYEQYF. The J gene is TRBJ2-7, the V gene TRBV19; 10 nucleotides agree with TRBD1. Germline V gene lookup returns CDR1 LNHDA and CDR2 SQIVND (reference sequence). The length of the CDR3 is 13 residues. The junction had 4 bases not matched to a gene; V was cut back by 8 bases and J by 3 bases.

This clone was detected only a few times. The chain has TRBV5-1 and TRBJ1-1; 7 bases line up with TRBD1. The CDR3 has 15 amino acids. V was pared by 0 bases and J by 4 bases, with 6 bases of the junction left unmatched. The germline V gene has CDR1 SGHRS and CDR2 YFSETQ. As DNA, the CDR3 is TGCGCCAGCAGCTTGGCGACAGGGTTGAGCACTGAAGCTTTCTTT. As protein: CASSLATGLSTEAFF.

The chain has TRBV7-8 and TRBJ2-2; 11 bases map to TRBD2. Trimming took 1 base from V and 2 from J; bases not matched to a gene: 6. CDR1 and CDR2 (germline): SGHVS, FQNEAQ. This CDR3 contains 18 residues. The CDR3 spells CASSLGLSGRENTGELFF. CDR3 coding DNA: TGTGCCAGCAGCTTAGGGCTTAGCGGGAGGGAAAACACCGGGGAGCTGTTTTTT.

The rearrangement links TRBV18 to TRBJ2-7; no reliable D call. Germline V gene data show CDR1 as KGHSH and CDR2 as LQKENI. This CDR3 is built from 11 residues. The V end was cut by 3 bases, the J end by 5 bases, with 5 bases between. The CDR3 reads CASSPVDEQYF. CDR3 coding DNA: TGTGCCAGCTCACCCGTGGACGAGCAGTACTTC.

Only a few counts were recorded for this clone. The chain employs TRBV11-2 and TRBJ1-1, with D unresolved. The V end was cut by 0 bases, the J end by 10 bases, with 6 bases between. CDR1 and CDR2 from the germline V gene are SGHAT and FQNNGV. The CDR3 is made up of 11 amino acids. CDR3 amino acids: CASSLDGLAFF. The CDR3 bases are TGTGCCAGCAGCTTAGACGGACTAGCTTTCTTT.

The rearrangement joins TRBV11-2 to TRBJ2-7; D is undetermined. V gave up 7 bases and J gave up 3 bases, with 10 bases separating them. The germline V gene encodes CDR1 SGHAT and CDR2 FQNNGV. The CDR3 contains 12 residues. For the CDR3, the DNA is TGTGCCAGCACCCACGAGGTCTACGAGCAGTACTTC. Amino acid sequence: CASTHEVYEQYF.

This CDR3 is CASSAGRGSQPQHF. CDR3 bases: TGTGCCAGCAGTGCCGGGAGGGGGTCTCAGCCCCAGCATTTT. V and J are TRBV13 and TRBJ1-5; possibly TRBD1 for D (6 bases). The V gene lost 6 bases and the J gene lost 6 bases, with 15 bases spanning the gap. CDR1 is PRHDT and CDR2 is FYEKMQ in the germline V gene (reference sequence). The CDR3 consists of 14 residues.

This clone was seen a few times. The rearrangement joins TRBV5-8 to TRBJ1-5; no definite D call. The germline CDR1 and CDR2 sequences are SGHTS and YDEGEE. The length of the CDR3 is 13 residues. The ends were cut back, 0 bases at V and 11 bases at J, with 12 bases in the middle. The CDR3, as DNA: TGTGCCAGCAGCTTGGACGGCACCGTGTCCCAGCATTTT. Protein sequence: CASSLDGTVSQHF.